These 14 T cell receptor beta chains came from one sample sequenced in a study of identical twins. TCRdb re-called the 5' RACE reads through MiXCR, storing one row per CDR3 protein. This sample yields roughly 350,000 distinct CDR3 sequences, of which over 9% are seen a single time; about 7% belongs to the top ten. The same data also contributed to another study, on yellow fever vaccine responses in identical twins.

Specimen: CD8+ T cells sorted from blood. The receptors originated from a woman aged 18 to 35 in good health.

This clonotype was counted only a few times. The CDR3 DNA reads as TGTGCCAGCAGTCCCCTTGGACAGGTTAATGGCTACACCTTC. This encodes CASSPLGQVNGYTF. The chain has TRBV28 and TRBJ1-2, with 7 positions matching TRBD1. The V gene's germline CDR1 is MDHEN and CDR2 SYDVKM. V dropped 5 bases and J dropped 6; count of bases not matched to a gene: 9. The CDR3 covers 14 residues.

This sequence joins TRBV12-3 or TRBV12-4 and TRBJ2-7; 7 bases line up with TRBD1. The CDR3 totals 12 residues. The ends lost 5 bases at V and 6 bases at J; junction bases unmatched: 4. The CDR3 loop reads CASSQTGLEQYV. In DNA form, the CDR3 reads TGTGCCAGCAGTCAGACAGGGCTCGAGCAGTACGTC.

This clonotype was counted a few times. One end of the junction is discordant with germline, which a read error may explain. V is TRBV2 and J is TRBJ2-2, with D perhaps matching TRBD1 or TRBD2 (6 bases each). The germline gives CDR1 SNHLY, CDR2 FYNNEI. The CDR3 extends over 14 amino acids. The CDR3 loop is CASTKRGDPGDLFF. CDR3 DNA: TGTGCCAGCACTAAAAGGGGGGATCCCGGGGATCTGTTTTTT. Using reference TRBV2 and TRBJ2-2 for the parts outside the CDR3, the full variable domain is EPEVTQTPSHQVTQMGQEVILRCVPISNHLYFYWYRQILGQKVEFLVSFYNNEISEKSEIFDDQFSVERPDGSNFTLKIRSTKLEDSAMYFCASTKRGDPGDLFFGEGSRLTVL.

The chain combines TRBV7-2 with TRBJ2-1, with 7 bases matching TRBD1. The ends lost 7 bases at V and 0 bases at J; junction bases unmatched: 12. This CDR3 is 17 amino acids long. The germline V gene encodes CDR1 SGHTA and CDR2 FQGNSA. The CDR3 protein is CASTLALAGGSYNEQFF. CDR3 nucleotide sequence: TGTGCCAGCACACTCGCCCTGGCAGGGGGCTCCTACAATGAGCAGTTCTTC.

The chain links TRBV6-1 to TRBJ2-3; D is uncertain. In germline, CDR1 is MNHNS, CDR2 SASEGT. V was shortened by 1 base and J by 1 base, with 9 bases between the two germline ends. This CDR3 is built from 15 residues. The CDR3 reads CASSEVGGGTDTQYF. CDR3 nucleotides: TGTGCCAGCAGTGAAGTAGGTGGGGGCACAGATACGCAGTATTTT.

This CDR3 reads CASSPGTISGNTIYF. DNA of the CDR3: TGTGCCAGCAGCCCAGGGACGATCTCTGGAAACACCATATATTTT. The chain recombines TRBV6-2 or TRBV6-3 with TRBJ1-3, with D tentatively TRBD1 (5 bases). The CDR3 is made up of 15 amino acids. The V end was cut by 6 bases, the J end by 0 bases, with 12 bases between. Per the germline V gene, CDR1 is MNHEY and CDR2 is SVGEGT.

This clonotype has a count of ten or more. CDR3 nucleotide sequence: TGTGCCAGCAGCTCCTACATAACAGATACGCAGTATTTT. Encoded protein: CASSSYITDTQYF. V and J are TRBV7-4 and TRBJ2-3; D uncertain. Trimming took 4 bases from V and 3 from J, leaving 8 bases between them. This CDR3 comprises 13 residues. The germline gives CDR1 SGHVT, CDR2 SQSDAQ.

The chain has TRBV15 and TRBJ2-2; perhaps TRBD1 as D (6 bases). The V gene's germline CDR1 is LNHNV and CDR2 YYDKDF (reference sequence). CDR3 length: 13 residues. The V end was cut by 8 bases, the J end by 2 bases, with 9 bases between. The CDR3 DNA is TGTGCCACCGTACAGGGCAACACCGGGGAGCTGTTTTTT. It yields the protein CATVQGNTGELFF.

This clonotype showed up many times. The chain has TRBV5-1 and TRBJ2-2; D is uncertain. CDR3 length: 12 amino acids. Trimming shortened V by 4 bases and J by 7 bases, and 8 bases separated the two germline ends. Germline CDR1 reads SGHRS; CDR2 reads YFSETQ. DNA for the CDR3: TGCGCCAGCAGCCCCTTCGGCGGGGAGCTGTTTTTT. Amino acids: CASSPFGGELFF.

CDR3 in amino acids: CASSLGSGGGFHNEQFF. CDR3 bases: TGTGCCAGCAGCTTAGGGTCTGGGGGAGGATTCCACAATGAGCAGTTCTTC. The chain has TRBV11-2 and TRBJ2-1; tentatively, D is TRBD2 (6 bases). Trimming stripped 1 base from V and 5 bases from J, with 18 bases between. CDR3 size: 17 residues. Germline V gene data show CDR1 as SGHAT and CDR2 as FQNNGV. Full variable domain (rest looked up from reference TRBV11-2 and TRBJ2-1): EAGVAQSPRYKIIEKRQSVAFWCNPISGHATLYWYQQILGQGPKLLIQFQNNGVVDDSQLPKDRFSAERLKGVDSTLKIQPAKLEDSAVYLCASSLGSGGGFHNEQFFGPGTRLTVL.

The chain is built from TRBV4-1 and TRBJ2-2; the D gene is possibly TRBD2 (6 bases). In germline, CDR1 is MGHRA, CDR2 YSYEKL. The germline V and J ends were trimmed by 0 bases and 4 bases, with 12 bases remaining between them. CDR3 length: 16 residues. CDR3 DNA sequence: TGCGCCAGCAGCCAAGATGGAGGGGCAGTCACCGGGGAGCTGTTTTTT. As protein: CASSQDGGAVTGELFF.

V usage is TRBV28 and J usage is TRBJ2-7, with D uncertain. The CDR3 contains 13 residues. Germline V gene lookup returns CDR1 MDHEN and CDR2 SYDVKM. V gave up 6 bases and J gave up 2 bases, with 11 bases separating them. DNA for the CDR3: TGTGCCAGCAGACTCGACCGAGCCTACGAGCAGTACTTC. As protein: CASRLDRAYEQYF.

This clonotype was detected a few times. The rearrangement joins TRBV3-1 to TRBJ2-1; TRBD2 might be the D (6 bases). This CDR3 region has 18 residues. Germline values: CDR1 LGHDT, CDR2 YNNKEL (reference sequence). Trimming took 5 bases from V and 6 from J, leaving 26 bases between them. CDR3 DNA sequence: TGTGCCAGCAGCTACAATGGGGCGGGGACCCCGATTGGCAATGAGCAGTTCTTC. As protein: CASSYNGAGTPIGNEQFF.

This clonotype appeared a few times. The chain has TRBV28 and TRBJ2-7, with TRBD2 identical over 7 bases. CDR1 and CDR2 from the germline V gene are MDHEN and SYDVKM. V lost 5 bases to trimming and J lost 2 bases; unmatched junction nucleotides: 6. This CDR3 has 14 amino acids. CDR3 sequence (DNA): TGTGCCAGCAGTCACGGACTAGGCGCCTACGAGCAGTACTTC. The encoded protein is CASSHGLGAYEQYF.